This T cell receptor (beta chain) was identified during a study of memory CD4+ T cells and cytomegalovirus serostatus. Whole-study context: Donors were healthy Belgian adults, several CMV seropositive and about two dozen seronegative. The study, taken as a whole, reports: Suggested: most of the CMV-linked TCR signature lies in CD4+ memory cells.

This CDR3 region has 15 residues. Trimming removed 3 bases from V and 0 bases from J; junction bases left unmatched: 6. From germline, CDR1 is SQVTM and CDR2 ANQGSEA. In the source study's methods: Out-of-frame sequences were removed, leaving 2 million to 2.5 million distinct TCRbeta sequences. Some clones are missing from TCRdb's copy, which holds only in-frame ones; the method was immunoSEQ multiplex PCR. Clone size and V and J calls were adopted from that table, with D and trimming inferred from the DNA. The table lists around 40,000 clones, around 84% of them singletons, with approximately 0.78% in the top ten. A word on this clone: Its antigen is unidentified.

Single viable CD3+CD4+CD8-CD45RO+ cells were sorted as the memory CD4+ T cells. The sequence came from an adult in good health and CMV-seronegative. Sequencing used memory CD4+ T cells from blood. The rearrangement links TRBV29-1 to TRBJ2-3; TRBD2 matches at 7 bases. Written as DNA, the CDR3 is TGCAGCGTTGATAATTTCGGGGGGAGCACAGATACGCAGTATTTT. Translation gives CSVDNFGGSTDTQYF.